This T cell receptor (beta chain) was obtained from a study of T cell responses to AZD1222 COVID-19 vaccine. Remarks on this clone: Its antigen is currently unknown.

TCRdb's table, derived via immunoSEQ multiplex PCR, lists solely in-frame clones and lacks some. The sample comprises more than 90,000 clones, around 84% of which are singletons, and approximately 15% rests with the top ten. Samples with a second dose at about 4 or about 12 weeks were pooled together. Study-level points and caveats: Per reports, nearly half of all spike-specific TCRs target regions that are unmutated in variants. Repertoire samples came only from after the peak T cell response.

The sample in question was peripheral blood, obtained 28 days after the second AZD1222 dose. The sequence was obtained from an adult who received the AZD1222 COVID-19 vaccine.

CDR3 sequence reads: CASSQGSGGDNTGELFF. CDR3 bases: TGCGCCAGCAGCCAAGGGTCCGGGGGCGATAACACCGGGGAGCTGTTTTTT. This chain uses TRBV4-3 with TRBJ2-2; D tentatively reads TRBD1 or TRBD2 (6 bases each). Germline V lookup: CDR1 LGHNA, CDR2 YSLEER. The CDR3 contains 17 residues. V shed 1 base and J shed 2 bases, with 14 bases lying between them.